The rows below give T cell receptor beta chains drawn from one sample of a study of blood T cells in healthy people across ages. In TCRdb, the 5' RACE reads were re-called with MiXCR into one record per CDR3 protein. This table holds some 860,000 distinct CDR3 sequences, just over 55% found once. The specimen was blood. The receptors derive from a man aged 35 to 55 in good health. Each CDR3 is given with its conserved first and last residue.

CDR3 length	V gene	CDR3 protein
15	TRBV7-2	CASSLSGSDTDTQYF
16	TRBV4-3	CASSQGRALSYNEQYF
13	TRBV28	CASGRLRAGEQYF
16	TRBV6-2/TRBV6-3	CASSSLQGVGNTEAFF
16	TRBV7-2	CASSLEGGRNNQPQHF
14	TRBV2	CASSLDRGSDEQYF
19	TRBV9	CASSKRGGASGSPQETQYF
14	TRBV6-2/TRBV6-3	CASSYSTRDTEAFF
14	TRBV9	CASSVGTGGNEQFF
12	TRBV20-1	CSAPTPNTEAFF
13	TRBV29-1	CSVGRGFGETQYF
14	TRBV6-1	CASSEASRGNEQFF
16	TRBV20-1	CSAPLNGITRPEGYTF
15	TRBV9	CASSVASGWNYEQYF
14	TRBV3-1	CASRRTEGVTEAFF
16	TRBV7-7	CASSPGTSGSAETQYF
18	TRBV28	CASSKLPGLAGGYNEQFF
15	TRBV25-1	CASSRMGVRSYEQYF
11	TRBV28	CASRMLREQFF
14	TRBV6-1	CASTAKTNTGELFF
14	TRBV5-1	CASSSGVSNNEQYF
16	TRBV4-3	CASSQVAGGWSYEQYF
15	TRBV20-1	CSAPVHVGTAETQYF
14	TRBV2	CASTGGGIQETQYF
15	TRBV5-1	CASTTGVTGANVLTF
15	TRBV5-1	CASTRGQGNNSPLHF
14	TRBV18	CASSPFKQAHEQFF
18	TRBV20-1	CSARDKSAAGGKEETQYF
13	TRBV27	CASSCGGSRTQYF